A selection of T cell receptor beta chains follows, all from one sample in a study of molecular identifiers for immune sequencing clone quantification. TCRdb re-called the PCR reads with MiXCR, one entry per CDR3 protein. In the table there are about 640,000 distinct CDR3 sequences, nearly 20% of which are singletons. What was sequenced was naive CD8+ T cells from blood, with Jurkat cell RNA spiked in. Every receptor here comes from a human donor in good health. Some libraries in this study had Jurkat cell RNA spiked in. CDR3s include the opening cysteine and the closing phenylalanine or tryptophan. The D gene is left open where the match is weak. Clone sizes are given selectively: once, few, many, or a class where the clone is expanded.

J gene: TRBJ2-7
D gene: .
clone size: few
V gene: TRBV27
CDR3 protein: CASSYGRERDEQYF
CDR3 DNA: TGTGCCAGCAGTTACGGAAGAGAAAGGGACGAGCAGTACTTC

J gene: TRBJ1-2
D gene: .
clone size: .
V gene: TRBV7-8
CDR3 protein: CASSTDLTGFSFYGYTF
CDR3 DNA: TGTGCCAGCAGCACCGATCTCACAGGGTTTTCGTTCTATGGCTACACCTTC

J gene: TRBJ2-7
D gene: .
clone size: .
V gene: TRBV27
CDR3 protein: CASSPGWGTTGEQYF
CDR3 DNA: TGTGCCAGCAGTCCAGGATGGGGAACAACGGGCGAGCAGTACTTC

J gene: TRBJ2-7
D gene: .
clone size: many
V gene: TRBV4-3
CDR3 protein: CASSHTQSSYEQYF
CDR3 DNA: TGCGCCAGCAGCCATACACAGAGCTCCTACGAGCAGTACTTC

J gene: TRBJ1-5
D gene: .
clone size: many
V gene: TRBV24-1
CDR3 protein: CATSDPRGADDQPQHF
CDR3 DNA: TGTGCCACCAGTGACCCTAGGGGGGCGGACGATCAGCCCCAGCATTTT

J gene: TRBJ1-1
D gene: .
clone size: many
V gene: TRBV29-1
CDR3 protein: CSVVGQALMNTEAFF
CDR3 DNA: TGCAGCGTTGTAGGGCAGGCCCTCATGAACACTGAAGCTTTCTTT

J gene: TRBJ1-1
D gene: .
clone size: many
V gene: TRBV7-9
CDR3 protein: CASSLTEMNTEAFF
CDR3 DNA: TGTGCCAGCAGCTTAACTGAAATGAACACTGAAGCTTTCTTT

J gene: TRBJ2-1
D gene: TRBD2
clone size: many
V gene: TRBV6-5
CDR3 protein: CASSYTSSGDNEQFF
CDR3 DNA: TGTGCCAGCAGTTACACATCTAGCGGGGACAATGAGCAGTTCTTC

J gene: TRBJ1-1
D gene: TRBD1
clone size: many
V gene: TRBV4-3
CDR3 protein: CASSQDTWAGGTEAFF
CDR3 DNA: TGCGCCAGCAGCCAAGATACATGGGCAGGGGGCACTGAAGCTTTCTTT

J gene: TRBJ1-4
D gene: TRBD1
clone size: many
V gene: TRBV4-3
CDR3 protein: CASSHWTGEAEKLFF
CDR3 DNA: TGCGCCAGCAGCCACTGGACAGGGGAGGCTGAAAAACTGTTTTTT

J gene: TRBJ1-1
D gene: .
clone size: many
V gene: TRBV11-2
CDR3 protein: CASRSTEAGKNTEAFF
CDR3 DNA: TGTGCCAGCAGATCTACGGAGGCAGGGAAGAACACTGAAGCTTTCTTT

J gene: TRBJ2-5
D gene: .
clone size: many
V gene: TRBV5-1
CDR3 protein: CASSPYREETQYF
CDR3 DNA: TGCGCCAGCAGCCCTTACAGGGAAGAGACCCAGTACTTC

J gene: TRBJ1-6
D gene: .
clone size: few
V gene: TRBV6-6
CDR3 protein: CASSITRTVYNSPLHF
CDR3 DNA: TGTGCCAGCAGTATCACTCGGACAGTCTATAATTCACCCCTCCACTTT

J gene: TRBJ2-3
D gene: .
clone size: many
V gene: TRBV29-1
CDR3 protein: CSVEGISTPSGDTQYF
CDR3 DNA: TGCAGCGTTGAAGGGATCAGTACCCCCTCGGGGGATACGCAGTATTTT

J gene: TRBJ2-7
D gene: .
clone size: many
V gene: TRBV6-2/TRBV6-3
CDR3 protein: CASGTMWGSEQYF
CDR3 DNA: TGTGCCAGCGGGACGATGTGGGGTTCCGAGCAGTACTTC

J gene: TRBJ2-7
D gene: .
clone size: many
V gene: TRBV20-1
CDR3 protein: CSASRDGYEQYF
CDR3 DNA: TGCAGTGCTAGCCGGGACGGATACGAGCAGTACTTC

J gene: TRBJ2-7
D gene: TRBD2
clone size: once
V gene: TRBV19
CDR3 protein: CASSGTSATYEQYF
CDR3 DNA: TGTGCCAGTAGTGGGACTAGCGCCACCTACGAGCAGTACTTC

J gene: TRBJ2-7
D gene: TRBD2
clone size: many
V gene: TRBV20-1
CDR3 protein: CSARDSGAGRTYEQYF
CDR3 DNA: TGCAGTGCTAGAGATAGCGGGGCGGGGAGAACCTACGAGCAGTACTTC

J gene: TRBJ2-5
D gene: TRBD2
clone size: many
V gene: TRBV5-5
CDR3 protein: CASSPGGRVIKETQYF
CDR3 DNA: TGTGCCAGCAGCCCGGGAGGAAGGGTTATCAAGGAGACCCAGTACTTC

J gene: TRBJ2-7
D gene: .
clone size: many
V gene: TRBV13
CDR3 protein: CASRLDGRGEQYF
CDR3 DNA: TGTGCCAGCAGATTAGATGGTCGGGGCGAGCAGTACTTC

J gene: TRBJ2-5
D gene: .
clone size: many
V gene: TRBV21-1
CDR3 protein: CASSKFAKETQYF
CDR3 DNA: TGTGCCAGCAGCAAATTCGCAAAAGAGACCCAGTACTTC

J gene: TRBJ2-7
D gene: TRBD2
clone size: many
V gene: TRBV29-1
CDR3 protein: CSVETGTSGYEQYF
CDR3 DNA: TGCAGCGTTGAGACCGGGACTAGCGGCTACGAGCAGTACTTC

J gene: TRBJ1-2
D gene: .
clone size: .
V gene: TRBV27
CDR3 protein: CASSLLGGSNGYTF
CDR3 DNA: TGTGCCAGCAGTTTATTAGGGGGGTCGAATGGCTACACCTTC

J gene: TRBJ2-3
D gene: .
clone size: many
V gene: TRBV7-9
CDR3 protein: CASSRANTDTQYF
CDR3 DNA: TGTGCCAGCAGCAGGGCCAACACAGATACGCAGTATTTT

J gene: TRBJ2-3
D gene: TRBD1
clone size: many
V gene: TRBV7-9
CDR3 protein: CASSSWTGEDTQYF
CDR3 DNA: TGTGCCAGCAGCTCATGGACAGGGGAAGATACGCAGTATTTT

J gene: TRBJ2-3
D gene: .
clone size: many
V gene: TRBV29-1
CDR3 protein: CSVDTGTDTQYF
CDR3 DNA: TGCAGCGTTGACACCGGAACAGATACGCAGTATTTT

J gene: TRBJ2-7
D gene: .
clone size: few
V gene: TRBV10-3
CDR3 protein: CAINQGPESAYEQYF
CDR3 DNA: TGTGCCATCAATCAAGGACCGGAAAGCGCCTACGAGCAGTACTTC

J gene: TRBJ1-4
D gene: TRBD1
clone size: many
V gene: TRBV12-3/TRBV12-4
CDR3 protein: CASSPTTGLVEKLFF
CDR3 DNA: TGTGCCAGCAGTCCAACGACAGGGTTGGTGGAAAAACTGTTTTTT

J gene: TRBJ2-1
D gene: TRBD1
clone size: .
V gene: TRBV28
CDR3 protein: CASSWDRGDEQFF
CDR3 DNA: TGTGCCAGCAGTTGGGACAGGGGCGATGAGCAGTTCTTC

J gene: TRBJ1-1
D gene: .
clone size: few
V gene: TRBV12-3/TRBV12-4
CDR3 protein: CASSLDGLLTEAFF
CDR3 DNA: TGTGCCAGCAGTCTCGACGGACTCCTGACTGAAGCTTTCTTT

J gene: TRBJ2-7
D gene: .
clone size: few
V gene: TRBV4-3
CDR3 protein: CASSQDRAGLPGYEQYF
CDR3 DNA: TGCGCCAGCAGCCAAGACCGTGCGGGCCTTCCAGGCTACGAGCAGTACTTC

J gene: TRBJ2-3
D gene: .
clone size: many
V gene: TRBV3-1
CDR3 protein: CASSQGPRTDTQYF
CDR3 DNA: TGTGCCAGCAGCCAAGGGCCTCGCACAGATACGCAGTATTTT

J gene: TRBJ2-3
D gene: .
clone size: many
V gene: TRBV19
CDR3 protein: CASSQSLTDTQYF
CDR3 DNA: TGTGCCAGTAGCCAATCCCTCACAGATACGCAGTATTTT

J gene: TRBJ1-2
D gene: TRBD1
clone size: few
V gene: TRBV4-3
CDR3 protein: CASSQGTGDQEGYTF
CDR3 DNA: TGCGCCAGCAGCCAGGGGACAGGAGATCAAGAAGGCTACACCTTC

J gene: TRBJ2-3
D gene: TRBD2
clone size: many
V gene: TRBV6-5
CDR3 protein: CASRSTSVTDTQYF
CDR3 DNA: TGTGCCAGCAGATCGACTAGCGTCACAGATACGCAGTATTTT

J gene: TRBJ1-4
D gene: .
clone size: many
V gene: TRBV3-1
CDR3 protein: CASSQMGENEKLFF
CDR3 DNA: TGTGCCAGCAGCCAGATGGGAGAAAATGAAAAACTGTTTTTT

J gene: TRBJ1-3
D gene: .
clone size: few
V gene: TRBV14
CDR3 protein: CASSQVERWTADGNTIYF
CDR3 DNA: TGTGCCAGCAGCCAAGTTGAGCGTTGGACAGCAGATGGAAACACCATATATTTT

J gene: TRBJ1-1
D gene: .
clone size: many
V gene: TRBV6-2/TRBV6-3
CDR3 protein: CASSYAGTAGTEAFF
CDR3 DNA: TGTGCCAGCAGTTACGCGGGGACGGCTGGCACTGAAGCTTTCTTT

J gene: TRBJ2-3
D gene: .
clone size: many
V gene: TRBV7-8
CDR3 protein: CASSLASQVYTQYF
CDR3 DNA: TGTGCCAGCAGCTTAGCATCCCAGGTTTATACGCAGTATTTT

J gene: TRBJ2-3
D gene: .
clone size: .
V gene: TRBV29-1
CDR3 protein: CSVENPNSDTQYF
CDR3 DNA: TGCAGCGTTGAAAACCCCAATTCAGATACGCAGTATTTT

J gene: TRBJ2-1
D gene: .
clone size: .
V gene: TRBV2
CDR3 protein: CASSEGQGPSEQFF
CDR3 DNA: TGTGCCAGCAGTGAAGGGCAGGGGCCCAGTGAGCAGTTCTTC

J gene: TRBJ2-5
D gene: .
clone size: many
V gene: TRBV5-4
CDR3 protein: CASSFTGMGQETQYF
CDR3 DNA: TGTGCCAGCAGCTTTACAGGGATGGGCCAAGAGACCCAGTACTTC